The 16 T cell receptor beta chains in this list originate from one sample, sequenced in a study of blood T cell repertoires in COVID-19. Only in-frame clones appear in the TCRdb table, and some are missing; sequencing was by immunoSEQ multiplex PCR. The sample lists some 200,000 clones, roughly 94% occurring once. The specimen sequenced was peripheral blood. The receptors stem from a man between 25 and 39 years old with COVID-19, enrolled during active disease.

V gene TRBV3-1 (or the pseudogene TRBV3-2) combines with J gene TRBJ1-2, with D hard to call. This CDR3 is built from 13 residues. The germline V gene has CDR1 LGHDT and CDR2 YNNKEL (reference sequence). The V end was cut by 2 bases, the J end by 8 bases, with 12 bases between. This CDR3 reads CASSQQAQGGYTF. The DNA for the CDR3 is TGTGCCAGCAGCCAACAGGCTCAAGGAGGCTACACCTTC.

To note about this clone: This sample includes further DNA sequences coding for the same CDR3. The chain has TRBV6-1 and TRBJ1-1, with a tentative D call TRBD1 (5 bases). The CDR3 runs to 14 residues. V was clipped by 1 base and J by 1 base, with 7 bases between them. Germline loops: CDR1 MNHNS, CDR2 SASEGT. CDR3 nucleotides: TGTGCCAGCAGTGAAGGGCAGGGGAACACTGAAGCTTTCTTT. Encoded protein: CASSEGQGNTEAFF.

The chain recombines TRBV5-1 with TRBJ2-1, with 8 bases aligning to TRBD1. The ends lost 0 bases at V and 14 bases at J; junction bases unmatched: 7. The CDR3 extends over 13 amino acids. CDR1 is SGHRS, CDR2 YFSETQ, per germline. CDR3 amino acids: CASSLGQGAGEFF. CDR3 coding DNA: TGCGCCAGCAGCTTGGGGCAGGGGGCCGGGGAGTTCTTC.

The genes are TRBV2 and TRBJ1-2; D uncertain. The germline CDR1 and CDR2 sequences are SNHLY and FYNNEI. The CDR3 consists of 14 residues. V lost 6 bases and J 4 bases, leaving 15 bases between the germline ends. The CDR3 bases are TGTGCCAGCAGGCGGGGTGTGCGGAGCTATGGCTACACCTTC. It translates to CASRRGVRSYGYTF.

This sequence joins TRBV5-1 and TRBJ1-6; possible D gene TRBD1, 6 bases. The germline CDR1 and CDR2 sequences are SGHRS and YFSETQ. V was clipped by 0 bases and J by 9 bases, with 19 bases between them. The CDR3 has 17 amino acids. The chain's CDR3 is CASSLEGQLQSGSPLHF. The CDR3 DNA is TGCGCCAGCAGCTTGGAGGGACAACTCCAAAGTGGTTCACCCCTCCACTTT.

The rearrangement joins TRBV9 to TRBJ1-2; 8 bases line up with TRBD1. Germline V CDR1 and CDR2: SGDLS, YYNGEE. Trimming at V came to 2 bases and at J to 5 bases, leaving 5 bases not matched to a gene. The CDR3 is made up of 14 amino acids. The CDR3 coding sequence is TGTGCCAGCAGCGTCCTGGACAGGGATTATGGCTACACCTTC. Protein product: CASSVLDRDYGYTF.

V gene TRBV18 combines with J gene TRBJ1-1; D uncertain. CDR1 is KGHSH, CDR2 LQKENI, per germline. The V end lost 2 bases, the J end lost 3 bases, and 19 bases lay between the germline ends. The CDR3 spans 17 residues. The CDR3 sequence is CASSPWRAGVLDTEAFF. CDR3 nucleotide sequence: TGTGCCAGCTCACCATGGCGGGCTGGGGTGTTGGACACTGAAGCTTTCTTT.

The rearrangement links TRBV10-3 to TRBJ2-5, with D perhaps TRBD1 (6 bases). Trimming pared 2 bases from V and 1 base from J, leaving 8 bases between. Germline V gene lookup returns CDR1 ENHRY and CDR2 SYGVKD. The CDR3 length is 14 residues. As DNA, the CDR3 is TGTGCCATCAGTGAGCAGGGGCCCCAAGAGACCCAGTACTTC. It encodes CAISEQGPQETQYF.

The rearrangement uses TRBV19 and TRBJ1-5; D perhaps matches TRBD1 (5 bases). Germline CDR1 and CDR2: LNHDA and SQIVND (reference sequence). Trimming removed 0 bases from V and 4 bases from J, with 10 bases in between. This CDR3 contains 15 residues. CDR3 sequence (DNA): TGTGCCAGTAGTATAGATCGCGGGGCGAATCAGCCCCAGCATTTT. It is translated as CASSIDRGANQPQHF.

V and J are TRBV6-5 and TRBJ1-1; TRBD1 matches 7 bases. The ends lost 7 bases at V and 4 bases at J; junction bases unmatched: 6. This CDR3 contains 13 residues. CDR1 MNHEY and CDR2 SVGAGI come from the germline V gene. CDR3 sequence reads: CASTSGGGTEAFF. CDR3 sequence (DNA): TGTGCCAGCACTTCAGGGGGAGGCACTGAAGCTTTCTTT.

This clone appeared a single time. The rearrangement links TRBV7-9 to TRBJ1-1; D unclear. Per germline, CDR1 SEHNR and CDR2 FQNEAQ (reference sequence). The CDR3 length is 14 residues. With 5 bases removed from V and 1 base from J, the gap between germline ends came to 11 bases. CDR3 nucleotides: TGTGCCAGCAGCCCCCATACAAGGAACACTGAAGCTTTCTTT. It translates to CASSPHTRNTEAFF.

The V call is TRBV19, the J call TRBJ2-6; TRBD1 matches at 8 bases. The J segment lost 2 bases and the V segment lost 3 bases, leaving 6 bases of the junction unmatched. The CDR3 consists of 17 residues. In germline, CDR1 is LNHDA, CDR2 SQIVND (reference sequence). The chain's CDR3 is CASSMQGAQAGANVLTF. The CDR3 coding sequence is TGTGCCAGTAGTATGCAGGGGGCGCAGGCTGGGGCCAACGTCCTGACTTTC.

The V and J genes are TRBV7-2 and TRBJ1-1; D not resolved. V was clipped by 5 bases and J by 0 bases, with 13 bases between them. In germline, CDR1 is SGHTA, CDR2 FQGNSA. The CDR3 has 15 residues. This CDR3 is CASSIVSGLNTEAFF. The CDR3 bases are TGTGCCAGCAGCATAGTTTCAGGTTTGAACACTGAAGCTTTCTTT.

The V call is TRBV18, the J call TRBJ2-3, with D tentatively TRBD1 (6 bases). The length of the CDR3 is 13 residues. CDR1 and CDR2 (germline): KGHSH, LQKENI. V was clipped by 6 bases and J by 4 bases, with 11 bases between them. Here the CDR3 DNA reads TGTGCCAGCTCTCCCAGGGGTGCAGATACGCAGTATTTT. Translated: CASSPRGADTQYF.

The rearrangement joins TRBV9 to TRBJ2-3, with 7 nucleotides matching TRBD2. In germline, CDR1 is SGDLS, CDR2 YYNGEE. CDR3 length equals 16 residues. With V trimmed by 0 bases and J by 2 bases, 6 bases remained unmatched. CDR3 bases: TGTGCCAGCAGCGTAGGAAACGGGGGGAACACAGATACGCAGTATTTT. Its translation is CASSVGNGGNTDTQYF.

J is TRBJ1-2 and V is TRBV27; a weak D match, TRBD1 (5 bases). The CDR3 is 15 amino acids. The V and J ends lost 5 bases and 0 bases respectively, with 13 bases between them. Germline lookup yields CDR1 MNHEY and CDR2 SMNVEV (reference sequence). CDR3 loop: CASSPRQPTNYGYTF. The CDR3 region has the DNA TGTGCCAGCAGTCCCCGACAGCCAACTAACTATGGCTACACCTTC.